This T cell receptor (beta chain) was sequenced for a study of control samples from healthy donors and cancer patients. J lost 7 bases, V lost 9 bases, and 11 bases had no gene match. Germline loops: CDR1 MDHEN, CDR2 SYDVKM. This CDR3 is built from 16 residues. Profiling relied on immunoSEQ multiplex PCR, and the TCRdb table lists in-frame clones only, not all of them. The table includes about 140,000 clones, about 89% detected once. Sequenced: blood. The V and J genes are TRBV28 and TRBJ2-1; 14 positions agree with TRBD2. The source is a man aged 18-30 years in good health. The CDR3 DNA reads as TGTGCCAGGTCGCCCCCGGGACTAGCGGGGGTAAATGAGCAGTTCTTC. As protein: CARSPPGLAGVNEQFF.